These 25 T cell receptor beta chains originate from one sample sequenced in a study of cytomegalovirus exposure and HLA in healthy donors. Primers included in the PCR were 60 Vbeta and 13 Jbeta primers. Sequenced by immunoSEQ multiplex PCR; TCRdb stores in-frame clones only, minus some. The sample shows 130,000 or so clones, 75% to 90% of them seen only once. Input material: PBMCs. Receptors were obtained from a woman aged 25-40 years in good health and CMV-seropositive.

The chain combines TRBV30 with TRBJ2-2; perhaps TRBD2 as D (6 bases). CDR3 length equals 15 residues. The germline V gene encodes CDR1 GTSNPN and CDR2 SVGIG (reference sequence). The germline V and J ends were trimmed by 2 bases and 5 bases, with 15 bases remaining between them. CDR3 amino acids: CAWSRGTRGTGELFF. CDR3 bases: TGTGCCTGGAGTCGAGGGACTCGAGGGACCGGGGAGCTGTTTTTT. Using reference TRBV30 and TRBJ2-2 for the parts outside the CDR3, the full variable domain is SQTIHQWPATLVQPVGSPLSLECTVEGTSNPNLYWYRQAAGRGLQLLFYSVGIGQISSEVPQNLSASRPQDRQFILSSKKLLLSDSGFYLCAWSRGTRGTGELFFGEGSRLTVL.

The chain recombines TRBV5-1 with TRBJ1-6; 7 bases agree with TRBD1. The ends lost 4 bases at V and 9 bases at J; junction bases unmatched: 7. Germline V gives CDR1 SGHRS, CDR2 YFSETQ. This CDR3 is built from 14 residues. As DNA, the CDR3 is TGCGCCAGCAGCGTACAGGGGTGGGGTTCACCCCTCCACTTT. The encoded protein is CASSVQGWGSPLHF.

This clone was found a few times. The CDR3 region is CASSSTGAPYEQYF. CDR3 nucleotide sequence: TGCGCCAGCAGCTCCACAGGGGCCCCCTACGAGCAGTACTTC. The V gene is TRBV5-1, the J gene TRBJ2-5, with 7 bases lining up with TRBD1. The DNA matches TRBJ2-7 better at its end, which makes the J call doubtful. CDR1 is SGHRS and CDR2 is YFSETQ in the germline V gene. The CDR3 is 14 residues long.

This clone occurred a few times. CDR3 in DNA: TGTGCCAGCAGCGTGCAGCGGGGACTCAATGAGCAGTTCTTC. Translated: CASSVQRGLNEQFF. The V and J genes are TRBV9 and TRBJ2-1, with TRBD2 identical over 7 bases. Germline CDR1 is SGDLS and CDR2 is YYNGEE. The trim removed 2 bases at V and 6 bases at J, leaving 5 bases unmatched. The CDR3 consists of 14 residues.

This clone was seen just once. V usage is TRBV2 and J usage is TRBJ1-2; D possibly corresponds to TRBD1 (6 bases). This CDR3 region has 12 residues. V gave up 5 bases and J gave up 7 bases, with 11 bases separating them. Germline CDR1 is SNHLY and CDR2 is FYNNEI. The CDR3 is CASSYTDSGYTF. In DNA form, the CDR3 reads TGTGCCAGCAGTTATACGGACAGTGGCTACACCTTC.

The V and J genes are TRBV20-1 and TRBJ2-1; D is uncertain. Germline CDR1 is DFQATT and CDR2 is SNEGSKA (reference sequence). Trimming stripped 7 bases from V and 11 bases from J, with 12 bases between. CDR3 length: 10 residues. CDR3: CSEVEKQQFF. DNA for the CDR3: TGCAGTGAGGTGGAGAAGCAGCAGTTCTTC.

The V gene is TRBV5-4, the J gene TRBJ1-2; weak D call: TRBD1 (5 bases). Trimming stripped 3 bases from V and 4 bases from J, with 10 bases between. CDR1 SGHNT and CDR2 YYREEE come from the germline V gene (reference sequence). The CDR3 contains 13 residues. The CDR3 DNA follows: TGTGCCAGCAGCTCGGGGGGGAGCTATGGCTACACCTTC. This encodes CASSSGGSYGYTF.

The V and J genes are TRBV27 and TRBJ2-7; possibly TRBD2 for D (5 bases). The CDR3 runs to 13 residues. The germline gives CDR1 MNHEY, CDR2 SMNVEV (reference sequence). The ends were cut back, 3 bases at V and 4 bases at J, with 10 bases in the middle. The CDR3 nucleotides read TGTGCCAGCAGTTTTAGTGGGAGTTACGAGCAGTACTTC. Protein: CASSFSGSYEQYF.

In DNA form, the CDR3 reads TGTGCCAGCTGGGCCGGGGGGGCCTACGAGCAGTACTTC. This codes for CASWAGGAYEQYF. This rearrangement joins TRBV6-6 to TRBJ2-7, with 8 nucleotides matching TRBD2. Germline assignment: CDR1 MNHNY and CDR2 SVGAGI (reference sequence). This CDR3 comprises 13 residues. The V segment lost 8 bases and the J segment 2 bases; nucleotides outside the gene matches: 5.

This clone was seen more than once but under ten times. J is TRBJ1-4 and V is TRBV5-1; perhaps TRBD1 as D (6 bases). The length of the CDR3 is 14 residues. The germline gives CDR1 SGHRS, CDR2 YFSETQ. Between the trimmed V and J ends, which lost 1 base and 8 bases, there was a span of 12 bases. This CDR3 is CASSLSRGEEKLFF. CDR3 nucleotides: TGCGCCAGCAGCTTGTCCAGGGGAGAGGAAAAACTGTTTTTT.

This sequence joins TRBV9 and TRBJ1-2; 11 bases are a match to TRBD1. Germline CDR1 is SGDLS and CDR2 is YYNGEE. Trimming took 4 bases from V and 7 from J; bases not matched to a gene: 9. The CDR3 runs to 15 residues. CDR3 nucleotides: TGTGCCAGCAGCCCCCGGACAGGGGGCTCTGGTGGCTACACCTTC. It codes for CASSPRTGGSGGYTF.

This clone was seen a few times. The chain employs TRBV15 and TRBJ2-7; 8 positions match TRBD1. Per germline, CDR1 LNHNV and CDR2 YYDKDF (reference sequence). The CDR3 totals 13 residues. Trimming at V came to 9 bases and at J to 3 bases, leaving 7 bases not matched to a gene. The CDR3 is CATRQGSNYEQYF. In DNA form, the CDR3 reads TGTGCCACAAGACAGGGGTCCAACTACGAGCAGTACTTC.

V and J are TRBV27 and TRBJ1-1; D is undetermined. The CDR3 is 13 amino acids. Germline values: CDR1 MNHEY, CDR2 SMNVEV (reference sequence). Trimming stripped 3 bases from V and 4 bases from J, with 9 bases between. The CDR3 protein is CASSFTALTEAFF. The CDR3 DNA reads TGTGCCAGCAGTTTTACAGCACTCACTGAAGCTTTCTTT.

The V and J genes are TRBV11-2 and TRBJ2-5; 10 nucleotides line up with TRBD2. CDR1 and CDR2 (germline): SGHAT, FQNNGV. With V trimmed by 1 base and J by 5 bases, 4 bases remained unmatched. This CDR3 is 15 amino acids long. The CDR3: CASSLGAGGRETQYF. The CDR3 DNA follows: TGTGCCAGCAGCTTAGGAGCGGGGGGGAGGGAGACCCAGTACTTC.

Concerning this clone: The sample contains more than one DNA sequence encoding this CDR3. The chain has TRBV7-9 and TRBJ1-2, with D perhaps TRBD1 (5 bases). The CDR3 runs to 13 residues. Trimming removed 0 bases from V and 8 bases from J, with 10 bases in between. In germline, CDR1 is SEHNR, CDR2 FQNEAQ (reference sequence). In DNA, the CDR3 is TGTGCCAGCAGCTTAGCGGGGGGGGACGGCTACACCTTC. Translated, it gives CASSLAGGDGYTF.

The chain uses TRBV15 and TRBJ1-2, with 8 bases that match TRBD1. CDR3 length: 12 residues. Per the germline V gene, CDR1 is LNHNV and CDR2 is YYDKDF (reference sequence). Trimming at V came to 6 bases and at J to 5 bases, leaving 2 bases not matched to a gene. The CDR3: CATRRTGYGYTF. Here the CDR3 DNA reads TGTGCCACCAGAAGGACAGGGTATGGCTACACCTTC.

The chain has TRBV2 and TRBJ2-5; 9 bases match TRBD1. This CDR3 comprises 14 residues. V was clipped by 4 bases and J by 4 bases; unmatched bases: 4. Germline CDR1 SNHLY, CDR2 FYNNEI. CDR3 residues: CASSVDRGGETQYF. As DNA, the CDR3 is TGTGCCAGCAGTGTGGACAGGGGAGGAGAGACCCAGTACTTC.

The rearrangement links TRBV27 to TRBJ2-2; TRBD1 might be the D (5 bases). V dropped 8 bases and J dropped 3 bases, with 10 bases sitting between them. This CDR3 is 13 amino acids long. Looked up from germline, CDR1 is MNHEY and CDR2 is SMNVEV (reference sequence). CDR3 loop: CASSRADTGELFF. CDR3 bases: TGTGCCAGCTCCAGGGCGGACACCGGGGAGCTGTTTTTT.

The gene calls are TRBV30 and TRBJ1-1, with D tentatively TRBD1 (6 bases). The CDR3 sequence is 14 residues long. Germline values: CDR1 GTSNPN, CDR2 SVGIG (reference sequence). V lost 3 bases, J lost 1 base, and 12 bases lay in between. In DNA form, the CDR3 reads TGTGCCTGGAGAACAGGGAACGGGAACACTGAAGCTTTCTTT. It encodes CAWRTGNGNTEAFF. The full variable domain, in which reference TRBV30 and TRBJ1-1 provide the parts outside the CDR3, is SQTIHQWPATLVQPVGSPLSLECTVEGTSNPNLYWYRQAAGRGLQLLFYSVGIGQISSEVPQNLSASRPQDRQFILSSKKLLLSDSGFYLCAWRTGNGNTEAFFGQGTRLTVV.

The chain joins TRBV28 to TRBJ2-4; D gene unclear. The CDR3 has 16 amino acids. The germline V gene has CDR1 MDHEN and CDR2 SYDVKM. The V and J ends lost 6 bases and 1 base respectively, with 16 bases between them. For the CDR3, the DNA is TGTGCCAGCAGCGCACCTCCTGACGGGGCCAAAAACATTCAGTACTTC. It is translated as CASSAPPDGAKNIQYF. Drawing the rest from reference TRBV28 and TRBJ2-4, the complete variable domain is DVKVTQSSRYLVKRTGEKVFLECVQDMDHENMFWYRQDPGLGLRLIYFSYDVKMKEKGDIPEGYSVSREKKERFSLILESASTNQTSMYLCASSAPPDGAKNIQYFGAGTRLSVL.

The chain employs TRBV7-6 and TRBJ2-5; TRBD2 aligns across 10 bases. The CDR3 length is 15 residues. Germline V gene data show CDR1 as SGHVS and CDR2 as FNYEAQ. V lost 3 bases and J lost 5; bases outside the gene matches: 6. The CDR3 nucleotides are TGTGCCAGCAGCTTGGCTAGCGGGAGTATCGAGACCCAGTACTTC. It codes for CASSLASGSIETQYF.

The chain joins TRBV2 to TRBJ2-1, with D possibly matching TRBD2 (6 bases). The germline V and J ends were trimmed by 1 base and 6 bases, with 13 bases remaining between them. CDR1 is SNHLY, CDR2 FYNNEI, per germline. The CDR3 length is 15 residues. Here the CDR3 DNA reads TGTGCCAGCAGTGAAGAGGGACGGGGGAGCAATGAGCAGTTCTTC. Amino acids: CASSEEGRGSNEQFF.

The rearrangement links TRBV27 to TRBJ1-4; 9 nucleotides line up with TRBD1. The J segment lost 5 bases and the V segment lost 6 bases, leaving 4 bases of the junction unmatched. Germline values: CDR1 MNHEY, CDR2 SMNVEV (reference sequence). This CDR3 has 14 amino acids. Here the CDR3 reads CASRLGQGNEKLFF. The DNA for the CDR3 is TGTGCCAGCAGACTGGGACAGGGAAATGAAAAACTGTTTTTT.

This chain uses TRBV5-1 with TRBJ2-7; perhaps TRBD2 as D (6 bases). Germline loops: CDR1 SGHRS, CDR2 YFSETQ. Trimming stripped 0 bases from V and 5 bases from J, with 9 bases between. This CDR3 is 13 amino acids long. The CDR3 is CASSLVGGDEQYF. The DNA for the CDR3 is TGCGCCAGCAGCTTGGTCGGAGGGGACGAGCAGTACTTC.

There are a few counts of this clone. DNA for the CDR3: TGTGCCAGCAGTTACTCGGTTACGGGTAACACTGAAGCTTTCTTT. Translating gives CASSYSVTGNTEAFF. The chain uses TRBV6-5 and TRBJ1-1; D call uncertain. CDR3 length: 15 residues. The V end was cut by 0 bases, the J end by 2 bases, with 10 bases between. The V gene's germline CDR1 is MNHEY and CDR2 SVGAGI.